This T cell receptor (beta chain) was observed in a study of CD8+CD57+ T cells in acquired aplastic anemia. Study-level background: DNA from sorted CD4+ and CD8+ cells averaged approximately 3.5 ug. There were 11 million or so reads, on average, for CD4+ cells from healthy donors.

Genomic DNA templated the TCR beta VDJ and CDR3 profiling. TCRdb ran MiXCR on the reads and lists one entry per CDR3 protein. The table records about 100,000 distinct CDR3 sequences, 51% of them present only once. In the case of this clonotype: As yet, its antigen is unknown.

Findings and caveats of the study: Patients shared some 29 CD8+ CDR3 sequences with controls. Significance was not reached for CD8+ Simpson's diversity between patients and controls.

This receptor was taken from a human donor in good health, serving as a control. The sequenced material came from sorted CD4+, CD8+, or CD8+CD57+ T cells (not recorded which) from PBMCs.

CDR3 bases: TGTGCCAGCAGCCCCCAAGGGACCGGGACAGCCTACGAGCAGTACTTC. It translates to CASSPQGTGTAYEQYF. The V gene is TRBV13, the J gene TRBJ2-7, with TRBD1 matching over 7 bases. Per the germline V gene, CDR1 is PRHDT and CDR2 is FYEKMQ (reference sequence). V gave up 5 bases and J gave up 2 bases; unmatched junction bases: 12. The CDR3 has 16 amino acids.